This T cell receptor (beta chain) was identified in a study of Ad26.COV2.S vaccination and SARS-CoV-2 variants (dated by TCRdb to the early 2020s). Describing the broader study: Donors in the vaccine arm were drawn from COV1001, a multicentre, randomized, double-blind, placebo-controlled phase I-IIa trial testing Ad26.COV2.S in healthy adults. TCRbeta repertoire sequencing was used to assess the specificity and breadth of SARS-CoV-2-reactive T cell receptors after Ad26.COV2.S vaccination. Participants in the trial were split at random into five groups of five each, receiving low-dose or high-dose Ad26.COV2.S once or twice, or else placebo on both occasions. Investigators did not know the trial group allocation while performing experiments and assessing outcomes. Ad26.COV2.S was administered intramuscularly at a dose of 5x10^10 or 1x10^11 viral particles, either as one shot or as two shots given 56 days apart. The TCR-sequenced set comprised around 30 samples: roughly 19 Ad26.COV2.S vaccine recipients, 5 placebo recipients and 8 SARS-CoV-2 convalescent individuals.

Broad study findings and their caveats: Ad26.COV2.S recipients had higher spike-specific TCR breadth than placebo recipients (P = 0.0014). The authors noted that total T cell responses may have been underestimated by the TCR breadth and depth analyses. Substantial breadth of spike-specific CD8+ and CD4+ T cell responses was reported after vaccination. Comparing responses between vaccine doses or regimens was not something the study was powered to do. Vaccine and placebo recipients had comparable non-spike TCR breadth, which fits with the vaccine containing only spike.

Points on this clone: Its binding antigen is unknown. Base quality data are lacking; no much larger clone is found one base away.

The immunoSEQ Assay was the method used to sequence TCRbeta CDR3 regions. After extraction, genomic DNA underwent amplification by bias-controlled multiplex PCR, followed by high-throughput sequencing. Turning to the authors' computational methods: To quantify the absolute abundance of each unique TCRbeta CDR3 region, sequences were collapsed and filtered. T cell fraction was estimated by normalizing TCRbeta template counts to usable DNA, which was measured by amplifying reference genes present in all nucleated cells. Repertoire TCRs were annotated as SARS-CoV-2-specific by exact matching of V gene, CDR3 amino acid sequence and J gene to a known reactive TCR set. MIRA supplied the reference SARS-CoV-2 TCR set, which was filtered for enrichment in COVID-19-positive ImmuneCODE repertoires so that public or cross-reactive TCRs were removed. Using the MIRA antigens, annotated TCRs were further analysed by specific ORF or by position within an ORF. Depth was the summed frequency of annotated unique rearrangements, while breadth was defined as annotated unique rearrangements over total unique productive rearrangements. Two-sided Wilcoxon rank-sum tests were used to compare TCR breadth between groups. Entries here come from immuneACCESS through TCRdb and include only in-frame sequences with V and J called. Some clones fail to appear in such tables; in the studies checked, an unresolved V gene covers under half of the shortfall, and the cause of the remainder is unknown. The V and J calls and the clone size are those of that table, but D and trimming were determined from the DNA. In all, the sample holds about 480,000 clones, and approximately 88% of those were seen once. The ten most abundant clones make up about 13% of the sample.

This specimen's treatment or condition label, per the study, means: around 19 received Ad26.COV2.S at low or high dose, single or two shots; 5 received placebo; per-sample allocation not given. For vaccine and placebo recipients, repertoires were sequenced using samples collected on day 63 after the first injection. Between 29 July and 7 August 2020, Cohort 1b enrolled around 24 adults aged 18-55 years at one site in Boston, USA. As a vaccine, Ad26.COV2.S was a replication-incompetent adenovirus type 26 vector that expressed a prefusion-stabilized SARS-CoV-2 spike protein derived from the original Wuhan strain. The CDR3 covers 12 residues, taking in both the cysteine and the phenylalanine. Only the CDR3 DNA stays, 36 bases, in frame from base 1. According to the germline V gene, CDR1 reads SGHNT and CDR2 reads YENEEA. The V end loses 3 bases and the J end loses 8 bases, and a stretch of 7 bases separates them.

Material: peripheral blood, obtained in a trial of Ad26.COV2.S vaccine versus placebo. The V gene is TRBV11-3 and the J gene is TRBJ2-2, with the D segment identity uncertain. The TCR sequence derives from a person aged 18-65 years who received the Ad26.COV2.S COVID-19 vaccine or a placebo. The sequence in DNA is TGTGCCAGCAGCTTTCCTCTAGGGGAGCTGTTTTTT. This translates into CASSFPLGELFF.